This TCR beta chain was sequenced for a study of T cell repertoires in cytomegalovirus infection. TCRdb fed the reads into MiXCR, producing one record per CDR3 protein. The top ten hold over 10% of the sample, which has fewer than 950,000 distinct CDR3 sequences, 30% to 35% seen once. Germline lookup yields CDR1 LNHDA and CDR2 SQIVND (reference sequence). V shed 4 bases and J 4 bases; nucleotides not matched to a gene: 5. The CDR3 is 15 residues long. A word on this clonotype: Antigen unknown.

The sample consisted of cultured CD8+ T cells from PBMCs, taken from culture after CMV antigen stimulation. The sequence was obtained from a human donor in good health (CMV status not recorded). Some clones in this sample may be carry-over from other donors' samples. The chain uses TRBV19 and TRBJ2-5; TRBD2 agrees at 11 bases. Here the CDR3 reads CASSTPLAGGETQYF. The CDR3 DNA sequence: TGTGCCAGTAGTACTCCCCTAGCGGGGGGAGAGACCCAGTACTTC.